These 23 T cell receptor beta chains were all obtained from the same sample, sequenced in a study of regulatory T cells in long-lasting Graves disease. The time point denotes: newly diagnosed GD, antithyroid drugs for less than 3 months. PBMCs provided the RNA from which the TCR library was made. Through Arm-PCR of CDR3 regions and iRepertoire HTBI primers, TCR beta libraries were built. TCRdb passed the multiplex PCR reads through MiXCR, listing each CDR3 protein once. The sample contains roughly 440,000 distinct CDR3 sequences, 15% to 20% of which appear only once. The sample also formed part of further work on T cells in Graves' hyperthyroidism and ophthalmopathy.

Material: peripheral blood mononuclear cells (PBMCs), obtained at new diagnosis, from a patient treated with antithyroid drugs. The receptor source for this set is a woman between 18 and 29 years old with Graves disease.

The rearrangement links TRBV6-1 to TRBJ2-2; perhaps TRBD1 as D (6 bases). The CDR3 length is 13 residues. V dropped 6 bases and J dropped 3 bases, with 8 bases sitting between them. Germline CDR1 is MNHNS and CDR2 is SASEGT. The CDR3 bases are TGTGCCAGCAGGGACAGATACACCGGGGAGCTGTTTTTT. It codes for CASRDRYTGELFF.

The chain is built from TRBV25-1 and TRBJ2-3; weak D call: TRBD2 (5 bases). Germline V lookup: CDR1 MGHDK, CDR2 SYGVNS. There are 13 residues in the CDR3. V lost 2 bases and J lost 5, with 8 bases in between. The CDR3 protein is CASSEPGVDTQYF. CDR3 bases: TGTGCCAGCAGTGAACCCGGGGTAGATACGCAGTATTTT. Using reference TRBV25-1 and TRBJ2-3 for the parts outside the CDR3, the full variable domain is EADIYQTPRYLVIGTGKKITLECSQTMGHDKMYWYQQDPGMELHLIHYSYGVNSTEKGDLSSESTVSRIRTEHFPLTLESARPSHTSQYLCASSEPGVDTQYFGPGTRLTVL.

This chain links TRBV5-1 with TRBJ2-1; D unclear. The ends were cut back, 4 bases at V and 9 bases at J, with 14 bases in the middle. Germline loops: CDR1 SGHRS, CDR2 YFSETQ. This CDR3 is 13 amino acids long. The CDR3 coding sequence is TGCGCCAGCAGCGCCGTAGGACCTTCTGAGCAGTTCTTC. Its translation: CASSAVGPSEQFF.

The chain recombines TRBV29-1 with TRBJ2-7; D not certain. CDR1 and CDR2 (germline): SQVTM, ANQGSEA. V dropped 4 bases and J dropped 9 bases, with 7 bases sitting between them. This CDR3 has 9 residues. The CDR3 bases are TGCAGCGTTGGGTACCCGCAGTACTTC. Residues: CSVGYPQYF.

This clonotype was counted between two and nine times. V gene TRBV5-1 combines with J gene TRBJ1-5; no definite D call. Trimming took off 1 base at V and 1 base at J, with 9 bases between the two ends. The germline V gene has CDR1 SGHRS and CDR2 YFSETQ. The CDR3 is 15 residues long. CDR3 residues: CASSLFPGSNQPQHF. The CDR3 DNA reads TGCGCCAGCAGCTTGTTCCCCGGGAGCAATCAGCCCCAGCATTTT. Full variable domain (missing parts from reference TRBV5-1 and TRBJ1-5): KAGVTQTPRYLIKTRGQQVTLSCSPISGHRSVSWYQQTPGQGLQFLFEYFSETQRNKGNFPGRFSGRQFSNSRSEMNVSTLELGDSALYLCASSLFPGSNQPQHFGDGTRLSIL.

On this clonotype itself: This may be a read error: a much more frequent sequence differs by one nucleotide. V is TRBV7-9 and J is TRBJ2-3; 10 bases line up with TRBD2. J gave up 2 bases and V 6 bases, and 11 bases lay outside the gene matches. Germline V gene sequence: CDR1 SEHNR, CDR2 FQNEAQ (reference sequence). The CDR3 covers 17 residues. The CDR3 sequence: CASSAILLAGATDTQYF. The DNA of the CDR3 is TGTGCCAGCAGTGCAATACTTCTAGCGGGGGCCACAGATACGCAGTATTTT.

There are many counts of this clonotype. V gene TRBV20-1 combines with J gene TRBJ2-1; 9 bases align to TRBD1. V lost 0 bases to trimming and J lost 9 bases; unmatched junction nucleotides: 12. Germline CDR1 reads DFQATT; CDR2 reads SNEGSKA (reference sequence). CDR3 size: 16 residues. The CDR3 here is CSARDISGQGVFEQFF. The CDR3 DNA follows: TGCAGTGCTAGAGATATTTCGGGACAGGGTGTGTTTGAGCAGTTCTTC.

This chain connects TRBV5-1 to TRBJ2-2, with D possibly matching TRBD2 (5 bases). The ends were cut back, 9 bases at V and 7 bases at J, with 19 bases in the middle. The CDR3 is 14 residues long. Per germline, CDR1 SGHRS and CDR2 YFSETQ. The CDR3 coding sequence is TGCGCCACCCTCCTCCTAGCCTCGGGCGGGGAGCTGTTTTTT. As protein: CATLLLASGGELFF.

This clonotype has only a few counts. The V and J genes are TRBV29-1 and TRBJ2-3, with D tentatively TRBD2 (5 bases). The CDR3 is 16 amino acids. Trimming left V 3 bases short and J 2 bases short, with 18 bases between. CDR1 is SQVTM and CDR2 is ANQGSEA in the germline V gene. Here the CDR3 reads CSVEGITTKYTDTQYF. CDR3 nucleotides: TGCAGCGTTGAGGGGATCACGACTAAGTACACAGATACGCAGTATTTT.

There are many counts of this clonotype. The chain couples TRBV5-1 to TRBJ2-7; 7 nucleotides agree with TRBD1. Germline CDR1 SGHRS, CDR2 YFSETQ. Trimming cost V 2 bases and J 5 bases; bases outside gene matches: 4. This CDR3 spans 13 amino acids. CDR3 sequence reads: CASSLTGAHEQYF. CDR3 DNA sequence: TGCGCCAGCAGCTTAACAGGGGCCCACGAGCAGTACTTC.

This clonotype has ten or more counts. In nucleotides, the CDR3 is TGTGCCAGCAGGGCCGGGACAGGGACCTACGAGCAGTACTTC. Protein product: CASRAGTGTYEQYF. The chain combines TRBV2 with TRBJ2-7, with 9 bases aligning to TRBD1. V shed 6 bases, J shed 2 bases, and the junction held 5 bases outside the gene matches. The CDR3 consists of 14 residues. CDR1 is SNHLY and CDR2 is FYNNEI in the germline V gene.

This clonotype was counted between two and nine times. The rearrangement joins TRBV20-1 to TRBJ2-7, with D perhaps matching TRBD1 (6 bases). CDR1 is DFQATT, CDR2 SNEGSKA, per germline (reference sequence). The CDR3 length is 16 residues. V was pared by 1 base and J by 2 bases, with 18 bases between. The CDR3: CSARAGGVGAAYEQYF. Here the CDR3 DNA reads TGCAGTGCTAGAGCTGGGGGCGTCGGGGCGGCCTACGAGCAGTACTTC.

This clonotype was seen at least ten times. This sequence joins TRBV4-1 and TRBJ2-7; TRBD2 matches at 8 bases. Germline V gene lookup returns CDR1 MGHRA and CDR2 YSYEKL. The trim removed 1 base at V and 0 bases at J, leaving 5 bases unmatched. CDR3 length: 16 residues. Here the CDR3 DNA reads TGCGCCAGCAGCCAAGGAGAGCGGGAGTCCTCCTACGAGCAGTACTTC. Translation: CASSQGERESSYEQYF.

CDR3 sequence (DNA): TGTGCCAGCACTTCGGGGGCAGGGGGCTACACCTTC. Protein sequence: CASTSGAGGYTF. The chain has TRBV9 and TRBJ1-2, with a weak D call TRBD1 (6 bases). Trimming shortened V by 6 bases and J by 8 bases, and 14 bases separated the two germline ends. The V gene's germline CDR1 is SGDLS and CDR2 YYNGEE. The CDR3 spans 12 residues.

With regard to this clonotype: A much larger clone lies a single base off, so this may be a read error. The V call is TRBV30, the J call TRBJ1-1; D is uncertain. Germline values: CDR1 GTSNPN, CDR2 SVGIG (reference sequence). The V end was cut by 1 base, the J end by 0 bases, with 6 bases between. The CDR3 has 13 residues. In nucleotides, the CDR3 is TGTGCCTGGAGTGACGCAGTGAACACTGAAGCTTTCTTT. It is translated as CAWSDAVNTEAFF.

This clonotype appeared many times. This chain joins TRBV6-1 and TRBJ1-2; D perhaps matches TRBD1 (5 bases). CDR3 size: 16 residues. Trimming removed 0 bases at V and 4 bases at J, with 15 bases between. Germline V CDR1 and CDR2: MNHNS, SASEGT. In DNA form, the CDR3 reads TGTGCCAGCAGTGAAGCGAGAGGTTGGACAAGCTATGGCTACACCTTC. Protein: CASSEARGWTSYGYTF.

The chain employs TRBV12-3 or TRBV12-4 and TRBJ1-1; D unclear. V was trimmed by 8 bases and J by 1 base, leaving 11 bases between them. This CDR3 spans 13 amino acids. The CDR3 DNA reads as TGTGCCAGCGGATTTAAGCCGAACACTGAAGCTTTCTTT. Translated, it gives CASGFKPNTEAFF.

This clonotype was seen more than once but under ten times. The chain carries TRBV29-1 and TRBJ2-7; 7 positions agree with TRBD1. The length of the CDR3 is 11 residues. Trimming at V came to 0 bases and at J to 9 bases, leaving 2 bases not matched to a gene. In germline, CDR1 is SQVTM, CDR2 ANQGSEA. CDR3: CSVEERGLQYF. CDR3 nucleotides: TGCAGCGTTGAAGAGAGGGGGCTGCAGTACTTC.

This clonotype was seen more than once but under ten times. The chain is built from TRBV5-1 and TRBJ1-6; tentative D call: TRBD1 (5 bases). Germline V gene lookup returns CDR1 SGHRS and CDR2 YFSETQ. Between the trimmed V and J ends, which lost 4 bases and 5 bases, there was a span of 13 bases. This CDR3 has 15 residues. The CDR3 is CASSRGLEDNSPLHF. The DNA for the CDR3 is TGCGCCAGCAGCAGGGGCTTGGAGGATAATTCACCCCTCCACTTT.

This clonotype was observed a handful of times. The rearrangement uses TRBV6-2 or TRBV6-3 and TRBJ2-1; TRBD2 matches 11 bases. This CDR3 comprises 16 residues. The germline gives CDR1 MNHEY, CDR2 SVGEGT. V dropped 6 bases and J dropped 6; count of bases not matched to a gene: 10. The CDR3 here is CASRAQLAGGFNEQFF. The CDR3 coding sequence is TGTGCCAGCAGGGCTCAATTAGCGGGAGGGTTCAATGAGCAGTTCTTC.

This clonotype was counted between two and nine times. The chain joins TRBV3-1 to TRBJ1-4; 7 bases agree with TRBD1. This CDR3 is built from 15 residues. The V and J ends lost 0 bases and 8 bases, in that order; junction bases with no gene match: 6. Per germline, CDR1 LGHDT and CDR2 YNNKEL (reference sequence). In nucleotides, the CDR3 is TGTGCCAGCAGCCAAGAGGACAGGCCGTTGGAAAAACTGTTTTTT. Protein: CASSQEDRPLEKLFF. Based on the CDR3 plus reference TRBV3-1 and TRBJ1-4, the full variable domain is DTAVSQTPKYLVTQMGNDKSIKCEQNLGHDTMYWYKQDSKKFLKIMFSYNNKELIINETVPNRFSPKSPDKAHLNLHINSLELGDSAVYFCASSQEDRPLEKLFFGSGTQLSVL.

This clonotype has a handful of counts. The chain links TRBV18 to TRBJ2-5; D gene unclear. CDR3 length: 15 residues. V gave up 5 bases and J gave up 3 bases, with 16 bases separating them. CDR1 and CDR2 from the germline V gene are KGHSH and LQKENI. The CDR3 nucleotides are TGTGCCAGCTCATTATCGGCCGGCTTAGAAGAGACCCAGTACTTC. Its translation: CASSLSAGLEETQYF.

This clonotype was observed at least ten times. This chain uses TRBV20-1 with TRBJ2-5, with 9 bases matching TRBD2. Germline V gene lookup returns CDR1 DFQATT and CDR2 SNEGSKA (reference sequence). This CDR3 is built from 15 residues. V gave up 3 bases and J gave up 2 bases; unmatched junction bases: 7. DNA of the CDR3: TGCAGTGCTAGCTTCCCTAGCGGGAATCAAGAGACCCAGTACTTC. This codes for CSASFPSGNQETQYF.